The entry below gives a single TCR beta chain sequence along with its context. This may arise from a read error, as a much more abundant clone is one base away. This specimen belongs to a study of blood T cells in healthy people across ages. Through a sample-barcoded 5' primer and a J-beta primer mix, a second PCR was run for about 6 to 11 cycles. TCRdb re-called the 5' RACE reads with MiXCR, one entry per CDR3 protein. The profile shows about 1.6 million distinct CDR3 sequences, about 32% of them singletons. Germline V gives CDR1 SGHKS, CDR2 YYEKEE (reference sequence). V lost 7 bases, J lost 3 bases, and 9 bases stayed unmatched. This CDR3 has 15 amino acids.

The TCR sequence derives from a woman younger than 45 in good health. Sequencing was carried out using blood. The gene calls are TRBV5-5 and TRBJ1-4; 7 nucleotides line up with TRBD1. The CDR3 protein is CASGRTGDSNEKLFF. The CDR3 coding sequence is TGTGCCAGCGGTCGTACAGGGGACTCTAATGAAAAACTGTTTTTT.